A selection of T cell receptor beta chains follows, all from one sample in a study of cytomegalovirus exposure and HLA in healthy donors. Clones were read by immunoSEQ multiplex PCR, and TCRdb kept only the in-frame ones, dropping some. The sample records 150,000 or so clones, approximately 85% being singletons. The sequencing input was PBMCs. The receptors derive from a man younger than 35 in good health and CMV-seropositive. Both conserved end residues are part of each CDR3. The D gene is left open where the match is weak. The size entry is marked missing in some rows and otherwise reads once, few, many or a size class.

CASSSGQNTEAFF | TGTGCCAGCAGTTCAGGACAGAACACTGAAGCTTTCTTT | TRBJ1-1 | - | TRBV7-8 | -
CASSGPGGHGGYTF | TGCGCCAGCAGCGGTCCAGGGGGTCATGGTGGCTACACCTTC | TRBJ1-2 | few | TRBV4-3 | TRBD1
CAWSARPQPTLSNQPQHF | TGTGCCTGGAGTGCGCGGCCACAACCGACTTTAAGCAATCAGCCCCAGCATTTT | TRBJ1-5 | - | TRBV30 | -
CSAPGGRGYTF | TGCAGTGCCCCCGGGGGGCGAGGCTACACCTTC | TRBJ1-2 | - | TRBV20-1 | -
CASSLAGSTDTQYF | TGTGCCAGCAGTTTAGCGGGGAGCACAGATACGCAGTATTTT | TRBJ2-3 | - | TRBV5-4 | TRBD2
CASSSRNSGGPEEQFF | TGTGCCAGCAGCAGCAGAAATAGCGGGGGCCCCGAGGAGCAGTTCTTC | TRBJ2-1 | - | TRBV7-8 | TRBD2
CASSYVRGATNEKLFF | TGTGCCAGCAGTTACGTCAGGGGAGCAACTAATGAAAAACTGTTTTTT | TRBJ1-4 | - | TRBV6-5 | -
CASSLVDSTAYTF | TGTGCCAGCAGTTTGGTGGACAGCACGGCCTACACCTTC | TRBJ1-2 | - | TRBV27 | -
CASSLGTGNQPQHF | TGTGCCAGCAGCCTAGGGACAGGAAATCAGCCCCAGCATTTT | TRBJ1-5 | - | TRBV7-9 | TRBD1
CASSGGTGTYEQYF | TGTGCCAGCAGTGGAGGGACAGGGACCTACGAGCAGTACTTC | TRBJ2-7 | - | TRBV6-1 | TRBD1
CASSHLQGAELYGYTF | TGCGCCAGCAGCCACCTCCAGGGGGCGGAGCTCTATGGCTACACCTTC | TRBJ1-2 | few | TRBV4-3 | TRBD1
CAISEQGAGGYTF | TGTGCCATCAGTGAACAGGGGGCAGGGGGCTACACCTTC | TRBJ1-2 | - | TRBV10-3 | TRBD1
CASSFRGALSGYTF | TGTGCCAGCAGTTTTCGGGGGGCGCTGAGTGGCTACACCTTC | TRBJ1-2 | - | TRBV28 | -
CASTPGRSYEQYF | TGCGCCAGCACGCCAGGCAGGTCCTACGAGCAGTACTTC | TRBJ2-7 | - | TRBV5-1 | -
CASSKGHQNTEAFF | TGTGCCAGCAGTAAGGGACACCAGAACACTGAAGCTTTCTTT | TRBJ1-1 | - | TRBV6-5 | -
CASSLSRGYDSPLHF | TGTGCCAGCAGCTTAAGCAGGGGGTATGATTCACCCCTCCACTTT | TRBJ1-6 | - | TRBV7-9 | TRBD1
CASSQTSGGGLGEQFF | TGTGCCAGCAGCCAGACTAGCGGGGGGGGCCTTGGTGAGCAGTTCTTC | TRBJ2-1 | - | TRBV7-2 | TRBD2
CASSEETGAQETQYF | TGTGCCAGCAGCGAAGAGACAGGAGCTCAAGAGACCCAGTACTTC | TRBJ2-5 | - | TRBV11-2 | -
CASGEWRAQGGYTF | TGTGCCAGCGGGGAATGGAGGGCCCAGGGCGGCTACACCTTC | TRBJ1-2 | once | TRBV2 | -
CSDWGGRPTGTEGGYTF | TGCAGCGATTGGGGGGGGCGGCCCACCGGGACTGAGGGGGGCTACACCTTC | TRBJ1-2 | - | TRBV29-1 | -
CASSQEGGTGGVKNYGYTF | TGCGCCAGCAGCCAAGAGGGGGGGACAGGGGGCGTTAAAAACTATGGCTACACCTTC | TRBJ1-2 | - | TRBV4-1 | TRBD1
CASSWDPQGYEQYF | TGTGCCAGCAGCTGGGACCCACAGGGATACGAGCAGTACTTC | TRBJ2-7 | - | TRBV7-6 | -